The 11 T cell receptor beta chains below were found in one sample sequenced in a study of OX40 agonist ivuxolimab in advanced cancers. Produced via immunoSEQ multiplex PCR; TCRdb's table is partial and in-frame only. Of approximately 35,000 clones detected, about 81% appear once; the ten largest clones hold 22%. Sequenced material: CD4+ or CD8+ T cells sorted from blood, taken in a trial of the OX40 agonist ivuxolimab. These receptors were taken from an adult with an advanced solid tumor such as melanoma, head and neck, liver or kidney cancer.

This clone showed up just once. CDR3 DNA: TGTGCCAGTAGGCAAGGGACAGGGGGCCCCGGGGAGCTGTTTTTT. Its protein product is CASRQGTGGPGELFF. V gene TRBV19 combines with J gene TRBJ2-2, with 12 nucleotides matching TRBD1. V dropped 6 bases and J dropped 6; count of bases not matched to a gene: 5. The germline V gene has CDR1 LNHDA and CDR2 SQIVND (reference sequence). There are 15 residues in the CDR3.

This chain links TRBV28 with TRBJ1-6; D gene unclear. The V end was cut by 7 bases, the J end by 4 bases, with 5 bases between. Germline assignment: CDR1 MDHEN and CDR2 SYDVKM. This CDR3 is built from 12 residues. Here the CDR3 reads CASTNYNSPLHF. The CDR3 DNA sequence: TGTGCCAGCACCAATTATAATTCACCCCTCCACTTT. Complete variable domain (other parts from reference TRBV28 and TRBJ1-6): DVKVTQSSRYLVKRTGEKVFLECVQDMDHENMFWYRQDPGLGLRLIYFSYDVKMKEKGDIPEGYSVSREKKERFSLILESASTNQTSMYLCASTNYNSPLHFGNGTRLTVT.

This CDR3 reads CASRFEAGGYTF. The CDR3 bases are TGCGCCAGCAGGTTTGAGGCTGGTGGCTACACCTTC. The V call is TRBV5-1, the J call TRBJ1-2, with no clear D. V shed 5 bases and J shed 7 bases, with 12 bases lying between them. Germline values: CDR1 SGHRS, CDR2 YFSETQ. The length of the CDR3 is 12 residues.

The CDR3 nucleotides are TGTGCCACCCGGACCGCGGGGGCAGATACGCAGTATTTT. Residues: CATRTAGADTQYF. The rearrangement uses TRBV19 and TRBJ2-3; TRBD2 aligns across 7 bases. CDR1 is LNHDA, CDR2 SQIVND, per germline (reference sequence). V trimming: 10 bases; J trimming: 4 bases; junction bases outside the gene matches: 8. The length of the CDR3 is 13 residues.

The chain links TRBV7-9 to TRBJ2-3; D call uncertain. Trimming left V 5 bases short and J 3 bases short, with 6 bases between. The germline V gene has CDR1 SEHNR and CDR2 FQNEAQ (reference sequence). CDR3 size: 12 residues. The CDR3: CASSATTDTQYF. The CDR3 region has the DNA TGTGCCAGCAGCGCTACAACAGATACGCAGTATTTT.

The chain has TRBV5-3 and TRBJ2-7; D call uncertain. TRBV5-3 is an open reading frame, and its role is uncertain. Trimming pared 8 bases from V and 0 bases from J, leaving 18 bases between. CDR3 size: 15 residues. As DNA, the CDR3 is TGTGCCAGCAGCGACCGATCAGACCCCTCCTACGAGCAGTACTTC. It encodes CASSDRSDPSYEQYF.

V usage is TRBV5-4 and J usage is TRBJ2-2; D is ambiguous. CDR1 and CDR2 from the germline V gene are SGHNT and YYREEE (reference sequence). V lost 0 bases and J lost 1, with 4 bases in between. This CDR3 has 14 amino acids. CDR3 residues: CASSLGGNTGELFF. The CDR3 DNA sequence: TGTGCCAGCAGCTTGGGGGGGAACACCGGGGAGCTGTTTTTT.

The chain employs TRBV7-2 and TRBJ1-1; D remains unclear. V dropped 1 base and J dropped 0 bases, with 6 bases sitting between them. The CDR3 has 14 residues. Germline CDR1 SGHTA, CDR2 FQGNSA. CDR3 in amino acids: CASSLGRLNTEAFF. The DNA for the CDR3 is TGTGCCAGCAGCTTAGGCAGATTGAACACTGAAGCTTTCTTT.

This CDR3 is CASSLTSGRPHEQFF. CDR3 coding DNA: TGTGCCAGCAGTCTGACTAGCGGGAGGCCCCATGAGCAGTTCTTC. V is TRBV27 and J is TRBJ2-1, with 13 bases that match TRBD2. The germline gives CDR1 MNHEY, CDR2 SMNVEV (reference sequence). V lost 5 bases to trimming and J lost 8 bases; unmatched junction nucleotides: 6. CDR3 length: 15 amino acids.

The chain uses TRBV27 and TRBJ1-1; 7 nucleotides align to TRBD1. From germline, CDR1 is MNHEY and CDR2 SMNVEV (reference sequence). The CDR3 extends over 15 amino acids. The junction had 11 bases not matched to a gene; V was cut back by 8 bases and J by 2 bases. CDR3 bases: TGTGCCAGCGGGCATGACAGGGTCCAAAACACTGAAGCTTTCTTT. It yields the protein CASGHDRVQNTEAFF.

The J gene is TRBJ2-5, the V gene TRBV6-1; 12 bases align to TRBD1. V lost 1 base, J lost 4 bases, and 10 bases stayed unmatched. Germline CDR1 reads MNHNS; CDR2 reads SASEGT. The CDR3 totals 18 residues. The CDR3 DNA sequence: TGTGCCAGCAGTGAAGGAGTGAGGGGACAGGGGGCGCGAGAGACCCAGTACTTC. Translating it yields CASSEGVRGQGARETQYF.